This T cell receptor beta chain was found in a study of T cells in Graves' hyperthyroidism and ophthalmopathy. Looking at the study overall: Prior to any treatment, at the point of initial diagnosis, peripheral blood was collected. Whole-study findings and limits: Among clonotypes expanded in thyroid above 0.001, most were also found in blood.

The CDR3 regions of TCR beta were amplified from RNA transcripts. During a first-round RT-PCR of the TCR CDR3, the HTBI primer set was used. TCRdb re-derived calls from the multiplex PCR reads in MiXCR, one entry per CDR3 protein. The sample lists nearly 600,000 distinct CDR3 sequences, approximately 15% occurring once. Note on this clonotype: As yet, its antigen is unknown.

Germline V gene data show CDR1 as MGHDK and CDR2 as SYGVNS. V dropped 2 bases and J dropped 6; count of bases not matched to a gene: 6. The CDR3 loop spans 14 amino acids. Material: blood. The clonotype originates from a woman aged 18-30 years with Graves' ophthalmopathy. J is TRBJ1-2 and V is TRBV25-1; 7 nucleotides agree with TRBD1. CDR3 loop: CASSEPTGWNGYTF. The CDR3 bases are TGTGCCAGCAGTGAACCGACAGGGTGGAATGGCTACACCTTC.